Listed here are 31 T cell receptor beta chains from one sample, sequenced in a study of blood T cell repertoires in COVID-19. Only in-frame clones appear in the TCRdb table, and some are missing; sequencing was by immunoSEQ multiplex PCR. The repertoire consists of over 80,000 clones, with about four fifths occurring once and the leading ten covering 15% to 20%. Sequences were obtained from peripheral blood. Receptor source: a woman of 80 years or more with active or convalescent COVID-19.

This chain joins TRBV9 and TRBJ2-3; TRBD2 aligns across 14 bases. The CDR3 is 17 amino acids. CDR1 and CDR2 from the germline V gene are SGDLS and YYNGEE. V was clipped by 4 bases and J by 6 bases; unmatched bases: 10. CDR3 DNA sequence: TGTGCCAGCAGCCTACGACTAGCGGGAGGGTCCCCGGATACGCAGTATTTT. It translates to CASSLRLAGGSPDTQYF. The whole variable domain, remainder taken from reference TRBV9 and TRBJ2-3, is DSGVTQTPKHLITATGQRVTLRCSPRSGDLSVYWYQQSLDQGLQFLIQYYNGEERAKGNILERFSAQQFPDLHSELNLSSLELGDSALYFCASSLRLAGGSPDTQYFGPGTRLTVL.

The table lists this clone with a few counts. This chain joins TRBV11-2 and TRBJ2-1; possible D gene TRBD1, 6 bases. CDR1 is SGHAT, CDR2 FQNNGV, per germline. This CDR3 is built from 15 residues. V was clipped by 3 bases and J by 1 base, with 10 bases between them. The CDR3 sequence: CASSLNRVSYNEQFF. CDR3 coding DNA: TGTGCCAGCAGCTTGAACAGGGTGTCCTACAATGAGCAGTTCTTC.

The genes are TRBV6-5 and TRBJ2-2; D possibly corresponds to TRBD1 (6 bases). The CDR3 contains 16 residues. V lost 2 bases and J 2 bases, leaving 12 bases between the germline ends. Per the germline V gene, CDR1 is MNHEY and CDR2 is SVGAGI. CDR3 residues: CASSYQTGTNTGELFF. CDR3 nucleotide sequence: TGTGCCAGCAGTTACCAGACAGGCACCAACACCGGGGAGCTGTTTTTT.

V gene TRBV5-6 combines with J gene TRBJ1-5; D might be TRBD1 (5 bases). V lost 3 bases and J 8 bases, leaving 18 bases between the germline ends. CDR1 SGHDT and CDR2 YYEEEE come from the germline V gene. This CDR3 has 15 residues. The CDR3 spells CASSWGLSLNEPQHF. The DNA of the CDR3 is TGTGCCAGCAGCTGGGGACTTTCTCTAAATGAGCCCCAGCATTTT. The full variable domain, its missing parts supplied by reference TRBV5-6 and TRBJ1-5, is DAGVTQSPTHLIKTRGQQVTLRCSPKSGHDTVSWYQQALGQGPQFIFQYYEEEERQRGNFPDRFSGHQFPNYSSELNVNALLLGDSALYLCASSWGLSLNEPQHFGDGTRLSIL.

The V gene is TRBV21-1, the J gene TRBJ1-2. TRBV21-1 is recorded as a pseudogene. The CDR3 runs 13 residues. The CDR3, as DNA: TGTGCCAGCAGCAAAGGAGGGGAGGAAGGCTACACCTTC. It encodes CASSKGGEEGYTF.

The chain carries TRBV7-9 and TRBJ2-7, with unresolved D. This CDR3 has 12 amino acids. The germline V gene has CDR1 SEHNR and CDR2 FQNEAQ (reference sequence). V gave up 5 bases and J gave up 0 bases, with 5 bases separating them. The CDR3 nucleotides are TGTGCCAGCAGCATCAGCTCCTACGAGCAGTACTTC. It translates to CASSISSYEQYF.

The CDR3 here is CAWSYTYGTDEGEDTQYF. The DNA for the CDR3 is TGTGCCTGGAGCTATACGTACGGGACAGACGAAGGGGAAGATACGCAGTATTTT. This chain connects TRBV30 to TRBJ2-3; TRBD1 aligns across 7 bases. The CDR3 length is 18 residues. The junction had 20 bases not matched to a gene; V was cut back by 3 bases and J by 5 bases. Germline V lookup: CDR1 GTSNPN, CDR2 SVGIG (reference sequence).

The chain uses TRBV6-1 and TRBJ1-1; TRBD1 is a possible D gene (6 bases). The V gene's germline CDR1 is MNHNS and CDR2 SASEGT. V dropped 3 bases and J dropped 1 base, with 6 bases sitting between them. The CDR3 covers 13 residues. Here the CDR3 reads CASSETGNTEAFF. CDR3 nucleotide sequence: TGTGCCAGCAGTGAGACAGGGAACACTGAAGCTTTCTTT.

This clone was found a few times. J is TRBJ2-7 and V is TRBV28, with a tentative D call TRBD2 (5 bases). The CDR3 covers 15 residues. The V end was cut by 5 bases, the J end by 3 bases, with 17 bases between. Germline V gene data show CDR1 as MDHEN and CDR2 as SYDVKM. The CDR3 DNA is TGTGCCAGCAGTAACTCACTAGGGAGTTTCTACGAGCAGTACTTC. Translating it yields CASSNSLGSFYEQYF.

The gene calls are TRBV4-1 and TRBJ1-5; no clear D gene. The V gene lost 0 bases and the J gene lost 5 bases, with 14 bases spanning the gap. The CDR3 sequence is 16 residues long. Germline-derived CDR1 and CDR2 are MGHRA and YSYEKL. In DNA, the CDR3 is TGCGCCAGCAGCCAAGATATCGGGGTGAGCGATCAGCCCCAGCATTTT. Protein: CASSQDIGVSDQPQHF.

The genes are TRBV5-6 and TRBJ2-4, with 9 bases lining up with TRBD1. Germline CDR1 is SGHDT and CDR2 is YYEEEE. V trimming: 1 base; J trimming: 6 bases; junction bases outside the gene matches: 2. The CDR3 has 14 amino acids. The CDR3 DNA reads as TGTGCCAGCAGCTTGACAGGGGGCATAAACATTCAGTACTTC. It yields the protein CASSLTGGINIQYF.

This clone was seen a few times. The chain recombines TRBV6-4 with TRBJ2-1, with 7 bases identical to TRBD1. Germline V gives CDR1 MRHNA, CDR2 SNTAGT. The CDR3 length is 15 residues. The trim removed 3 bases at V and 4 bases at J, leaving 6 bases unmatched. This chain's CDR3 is CASSESGTVYNEQFF. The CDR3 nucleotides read TGTGCCAGCAGTGAGTCGGGGACAGTTTACAATGAGCAGTTCTTC.

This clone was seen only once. The CDR3 DNA reads TGTGCCAGCAGTTCGCCGTTTATGACTACGGGAGCTGTTTTTTACGAGCAGTACTTC. Protein: CASSSPFMTTGAVFYEQYF. This sequence joins TRBV28 and TRBJ2-7, with D possibly matching TRBD2 (6 bases). Trimming removed 4 bases from V and 4 bases from J, with 29 bases in between. CDR1 and CDR2 (germline): MDHEN, SYDVKM. CDR3 size: 19 residues.

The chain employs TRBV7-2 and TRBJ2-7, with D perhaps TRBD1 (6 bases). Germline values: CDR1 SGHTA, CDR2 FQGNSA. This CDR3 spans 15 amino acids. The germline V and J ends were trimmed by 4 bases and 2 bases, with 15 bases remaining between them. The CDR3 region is CASSSRQDFPYEQYF. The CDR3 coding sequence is TGTGCCAGCAGCTCAAGACAGGACTTCCCCTACGAGCAGTACTTC.

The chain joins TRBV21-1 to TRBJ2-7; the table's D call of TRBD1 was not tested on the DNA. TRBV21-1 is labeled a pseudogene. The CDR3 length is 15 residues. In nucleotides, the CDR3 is TGTGCCAGCAGGGAAGACAGGGGGATAACCTACGAGCAGTACTTC. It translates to CASREDRGITYEQYF.

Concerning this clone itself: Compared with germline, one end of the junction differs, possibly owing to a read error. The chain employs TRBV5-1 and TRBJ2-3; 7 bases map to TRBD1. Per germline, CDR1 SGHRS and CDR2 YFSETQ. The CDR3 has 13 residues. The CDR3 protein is CASSPDRTDTQYF. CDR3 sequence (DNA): TGTGCCAGCAGCCCGGACAGGACAGATACGCAGTATTTT.

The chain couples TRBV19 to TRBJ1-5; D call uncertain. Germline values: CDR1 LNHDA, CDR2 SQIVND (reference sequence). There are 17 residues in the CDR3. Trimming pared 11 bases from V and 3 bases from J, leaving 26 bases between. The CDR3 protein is CAGGFRARRSFNQPQHF. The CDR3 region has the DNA TGTGCCGGAGGATTCCGGGCTCGCCGTTCTTTCAATCAGCCCCAGCATTTT.

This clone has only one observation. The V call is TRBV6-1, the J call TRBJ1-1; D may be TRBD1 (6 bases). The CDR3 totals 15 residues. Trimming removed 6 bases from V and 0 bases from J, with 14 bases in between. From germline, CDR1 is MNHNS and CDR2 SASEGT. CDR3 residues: CASSITQGLNTEAFF. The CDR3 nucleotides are TGTGCCAGCAGCATCACACAGGGTTTGAACACTGAAGCTTTCTTT.

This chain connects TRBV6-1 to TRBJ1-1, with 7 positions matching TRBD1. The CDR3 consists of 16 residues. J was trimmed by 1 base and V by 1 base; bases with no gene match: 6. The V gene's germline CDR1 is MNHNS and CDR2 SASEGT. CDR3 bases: TGTGCCAGCAGTGAAGGGATGAACAGGGGGAACACTGAAGCTTTCTTT. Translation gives CASSEGMNRGNTEAFF.

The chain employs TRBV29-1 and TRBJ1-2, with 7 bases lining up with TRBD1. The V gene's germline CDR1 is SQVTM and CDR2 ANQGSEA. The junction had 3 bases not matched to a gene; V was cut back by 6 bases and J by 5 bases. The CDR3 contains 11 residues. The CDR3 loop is CSVGQDYGYTF. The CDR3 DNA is TGCAGCGTCGGACAGGATTATGGCTACACCTTC.

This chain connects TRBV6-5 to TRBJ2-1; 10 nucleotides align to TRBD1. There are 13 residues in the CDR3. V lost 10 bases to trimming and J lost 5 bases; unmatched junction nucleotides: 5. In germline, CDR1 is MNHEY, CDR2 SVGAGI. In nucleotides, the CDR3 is TGTGCCACAATCGGGACAGGGGACAATGAGCAGTTCTTC. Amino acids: CATIGTGDNEQFF.

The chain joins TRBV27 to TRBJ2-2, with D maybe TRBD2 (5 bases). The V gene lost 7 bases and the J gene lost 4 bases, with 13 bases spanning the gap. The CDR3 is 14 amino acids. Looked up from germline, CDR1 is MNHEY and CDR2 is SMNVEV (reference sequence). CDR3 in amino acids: CASTIRGSTGELFF. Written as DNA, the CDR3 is TGTGCCAGCACCATCAGAGGGTCCACCGGGGAGCTGTTTTTT.

The CDR3 protein is CASSPYNAGSGELFF. DNA for the CDR3: TGTGCCAGCAGCCCCTATAACGCAGGCTCCGGGGAGCTGTTTTTT. The genes are TRBV9 and TRBJ2-2; D unclear. The CDR3 runs 15 residues. Germline values: CDR1 SGDLS, CDR2 YYNGEE. With 4 bases removed from V and 6 bases from J, the gap between germline ends came to 16 bases.

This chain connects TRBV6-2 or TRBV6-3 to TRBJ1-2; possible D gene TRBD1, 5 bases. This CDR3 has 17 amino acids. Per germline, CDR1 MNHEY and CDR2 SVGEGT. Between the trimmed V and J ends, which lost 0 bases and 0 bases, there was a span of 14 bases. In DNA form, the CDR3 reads TGTGCCAGCAGTTACTCGGCGACAGAGTCCTCTAACTATGGCTACACCTTC. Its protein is CASSYSATESSNYGYTF.

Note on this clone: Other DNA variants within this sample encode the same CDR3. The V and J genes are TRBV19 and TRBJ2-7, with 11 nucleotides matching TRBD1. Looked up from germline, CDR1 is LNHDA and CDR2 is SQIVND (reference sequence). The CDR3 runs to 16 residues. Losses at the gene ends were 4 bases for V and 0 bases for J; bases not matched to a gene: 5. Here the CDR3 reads CASSTRGTGGSYEQYF. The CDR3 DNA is TGTGCCAGTAGTACACGCGGGACAGGGGGCTCCTACGAGCAGTACTTC.

The CDR3 region is CASSELAVSYEQYF. CDR3 in DNA: TGTGCCAGCAGTGAATTGGCGGTCTCCTACGAGCAGTACTTC. The rearrangement links TRBV6-1 to TRBJ2-7; D is uncertain. Per the germline V gene, CDR1 is MNHNS and CDR2 is SASEGT. Trimming took 2 bases from V and 0 from J, leaving 8 bases between them. The CDR3 consists of 14 residues.

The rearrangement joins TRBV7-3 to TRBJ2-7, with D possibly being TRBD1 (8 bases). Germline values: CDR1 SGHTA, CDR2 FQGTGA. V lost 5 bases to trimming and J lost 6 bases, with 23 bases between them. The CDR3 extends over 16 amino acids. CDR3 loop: CASSEQGGLTISEQYF. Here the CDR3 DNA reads TGTGCCAGCAGCGAACAGGGGGGACTAACGATAAGCGAGCAGTACTTC.

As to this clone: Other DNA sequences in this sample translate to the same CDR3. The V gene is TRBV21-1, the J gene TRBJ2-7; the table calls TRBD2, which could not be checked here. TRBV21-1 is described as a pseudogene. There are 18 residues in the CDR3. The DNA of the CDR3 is TGTGCCAGCAGCAAAGCGGGGACTAGCGGGAGGGCCGCCTACGAGCAGTACTTC. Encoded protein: CASSKAGTSGRAAYEQYF.

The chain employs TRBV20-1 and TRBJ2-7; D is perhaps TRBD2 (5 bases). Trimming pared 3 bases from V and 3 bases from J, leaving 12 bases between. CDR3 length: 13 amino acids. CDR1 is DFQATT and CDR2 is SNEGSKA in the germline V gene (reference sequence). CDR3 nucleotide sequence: TGCAGTGCTAGTCGCCTAGCCATCTACGAGCAGTACTTC. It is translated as CSASRLAIYEQYF.

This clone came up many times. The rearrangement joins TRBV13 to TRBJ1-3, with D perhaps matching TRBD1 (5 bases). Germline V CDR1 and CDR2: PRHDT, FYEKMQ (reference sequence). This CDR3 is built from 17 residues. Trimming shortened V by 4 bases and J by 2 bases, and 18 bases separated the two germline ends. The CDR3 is CASSSRRGRGTGNTIYF. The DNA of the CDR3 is TGTGCCAGCAGCTCGAGGCGGGGACGGGGAACTGGAAACACCATATATTTT.

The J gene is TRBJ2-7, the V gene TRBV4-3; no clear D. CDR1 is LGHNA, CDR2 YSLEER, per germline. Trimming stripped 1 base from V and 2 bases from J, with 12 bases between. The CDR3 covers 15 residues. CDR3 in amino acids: CASSQVFDITYEQYF. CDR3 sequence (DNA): TGCGCCAGCAGCCAAGTTTTCGACATCACCTACGAGCAGTACTTC.